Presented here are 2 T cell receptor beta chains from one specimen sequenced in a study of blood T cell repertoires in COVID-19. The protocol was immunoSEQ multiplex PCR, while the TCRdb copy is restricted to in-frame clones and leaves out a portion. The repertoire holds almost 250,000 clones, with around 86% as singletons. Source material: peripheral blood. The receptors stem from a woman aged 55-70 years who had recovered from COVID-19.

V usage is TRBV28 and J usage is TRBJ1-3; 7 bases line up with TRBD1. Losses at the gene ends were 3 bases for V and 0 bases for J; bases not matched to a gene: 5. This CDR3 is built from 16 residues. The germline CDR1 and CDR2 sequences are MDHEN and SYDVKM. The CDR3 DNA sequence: TGTGCCAGCAGTTTGAAGGGACAGAGCTCTGGAAACACCATATATTTT. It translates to CASSLKGQSSGNTIYF.

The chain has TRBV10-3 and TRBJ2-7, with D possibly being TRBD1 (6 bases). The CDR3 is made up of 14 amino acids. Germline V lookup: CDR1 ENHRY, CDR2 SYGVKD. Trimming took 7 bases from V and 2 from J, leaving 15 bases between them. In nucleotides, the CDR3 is TGTGCCATCAAGGGACAAACGAGTACCTACGAGCAGTACTTC. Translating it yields CAIKGQTSTYEQYF.